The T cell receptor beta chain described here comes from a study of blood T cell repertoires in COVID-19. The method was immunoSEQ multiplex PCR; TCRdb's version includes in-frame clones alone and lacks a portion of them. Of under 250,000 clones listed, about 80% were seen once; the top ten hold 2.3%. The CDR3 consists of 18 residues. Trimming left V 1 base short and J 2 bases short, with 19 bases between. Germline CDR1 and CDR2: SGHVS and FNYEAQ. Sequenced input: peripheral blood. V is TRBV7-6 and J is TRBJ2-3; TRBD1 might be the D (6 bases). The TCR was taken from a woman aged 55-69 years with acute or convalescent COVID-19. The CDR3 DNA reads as TGTGCCAGCAGCTTAGTTGGGGCGACAGGAGGCTTCACAGATACGCAGTATTTT. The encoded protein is CASSLVGATGGFTDTQYF.